The 25 T cell receptor beta chains in this list originate from one sample, sequenced in a study of OX40 agonist ivuxolimab in advanced cancers. Profiling relied on immunoSEQ multiplex PCR, and the TCRdb table lists in-frame clones only, not all of them. The sample lists about 83,000 clones; about nine tenths were seen once. Sample: CD4+ or CD8+ T cells sorted from blood, taken in a trial of the OX40 agonist ivuxolimab. These receptors all come from an adult with an advanced solid tumor such as melanoma, head and neck, liver or kidney cancer.

The V gene is TRBV18, the J gene TRBJ1-2, with 8 bases lining up with TRBD1. V lost 5 bases and J lost 4; bases outside the gene matches: 3. The CDR3 consists of 13 residues. Per germline, CDR1 KGHSH and CDR2 LQKENI. Here the CDR3 DNA reads TGTGCCAGCTCATTCGGACAGGGCTATGGCTACACCTTC. Translating gives CASSFGQGYGYTF.

This clone was recorded once. The chain joins TRBV7-8 to TRBJ2-5; D is tentatively TRBD1 or TRBD2 (5 bases each). This CDR3 contains 13 residues. Per germline, CDR1 SGHVS and CDR2 FQNEAQ. V was cut by 4 bases and J by 5 bases, with 11 bases left in between. The chain's CDR3 is CASSYGTSETQYF. The CDR3, as DNA: TGTGCCAGCAGCTATGGGACGAGCGAGACCCAGTACTTC.

This chain links TRBV28 with TRBJ1-3; D is unresolved. CDR1 and CDR2 (germline): MDHEN, SYDVKM. CDR3 length: 15 amino acids. Trimming shortened V by 1 base and J by 0 bases, and 7 bases separated the two germline ends. CDR3 bases: TGTGCCAGCAGTTTATTGGCGAACTCTGGAAACACCATATATTTT. It codes for CASSLLANSGNTIYF.

V is TRBV6-5 and J is TRBJ1-2, with D hard to call. The germline V gene encodes CDR1 MNHEY and CDR2 SVGAGI. The CDR3 length is 12 residues. V lost 4 bases and J lost 8, with 11 bases in between. CDR3 bases: TGTGCCAGCAGTTCTCCGGGGAACGGCTACACCTTC. Protein product: CASSSPGNGYTF.

V is TRBV2 and J is TRBJ1-1; D possibly corresponds to TRBD1 (6 bases). V lost 0 bases to trimming and J lost 4 bases, with 12 bases between them. The CDR3 extends over 15 amino acids. Germline V gene sequence: CDR1 SNHLY, CDR2 FYNNEI. For the CDR3, the DNA is TGTGCCAGCAGTGAAGCGCTGGGAGGGGGCACTGAAGCTTTCTTT. It yields the protein CASSEALGGGTEAFF. Looking up the rest from reference TRBV2 and TRBJ1-1 gives the full variable domain: EPEVTQTPSHQVTQMGQEVILRCVPISNHLYFYWYRQILGQKVEFLVSFYNNEISEKSEIFDDQFSVERPDGSNFTLKIRSTKLEDSAMYFCASSEALGGGTEAFFGQGTRLTVV.

The table lists this clone with a few counts. V is TRBV7-2 and J is TRBJ1-3; a possible D gene is TRBD1 (5 bases). Germline V gene lookup returns CDR1 SGHTA and CDR2 FQGNSA. The V end was cut by 1 base, the J end by 8 bases, with 6 bases between. The CDR3 is 12 amino acids. The CDR3 region is CASSLVGDTIYF. The CDR3 DNA sequence: TGTGCCAGCAGCTTAGTGGGGGACACCATATATTTT. The complete variable domain, with remaining parts taken from reference TRBV7-2 and TRBJ1-3, reads GAGVSQSPSNKVTEKGKDVELRCDPISGHTALYWYRQSLGQGLEFLIYFQGNSAPDKSGLPSDRFSAERTGGSVSTLTIQRTQQEDSAVYLCASSLVGDTIYFGEGSWLTVV.

This clone was counted only a few times. The V gene is TRBV5-6, the J gene TRBJ1-1; D remains ambiguous. V was shortened by 4 bases and J by 8 bases, with 12 bases between the two germline ends. The germline gives CDR1 SGHDT, CDR2 YYEEEE. The CDR3 covers 12 residues. The CDR3 sequence is CASSRQGREAFF. The CDR3 DNA reads as TGTGCCAGCAGCCGCCAAGGGAGGGAAGCTTTCTTT.

The V gene is TRBV18, the J gene TRBJ1-4; TRBD1 matches 8 bases. This CDR3 is 13 amino acids long. Germline V CDR1 and CDR2: KGHSH, LQKENI. V gave up 6 bases and J gave up 8 bases; unmatched junction bases: 5. The CDR3 region is CASSLNRGEKLFF. CDR3 in DNA: TGTGCCAGCTCGCTAAACAGGGGGGAAAAACTGTTTTTT.

The chain employs TRBV30 and TRBJ1-4; D gene unclear. Trimming removed 1 base from V and 7 bases from J, with 25 bases in between. The length of the CDR3 is 18 residues. Germline V gene sequence: CDR1 GTSNPN, CDR2 SVGIG (reference sequence). DNA of the CDR3: TGTGCCTGGAGTGCGTCTCGAGGACGCCAGGAAAGAGGTGAAAAACTGTTTTTT. This translates into CAWSASRGRQERGEKLFF.

The J gene is TRBJ1-3, the V gene TRBV6-1, with unresolved D. Trimming removed 0 bases at V and 1 base at J, with 7 bases between. There are 15 residues in the CDR3. The germline V gene encodes CDR1 MNHNS and CDR2 SASEGT. The CDR3 sequence: CASSEASGSGNTIYF. The CDR3 DNA follows: TGTGCCAGCAGTGAAGCTTCCGGGTCTGGAAACACCATATATTTT.

This clone was counted once. The DNA of the CDR3 is TGTGCCAGCAGCTTAGTAACTAGCGGGGACTTCACAGATACGCAGTATTTT. Translated: CASSLVTSGDFTDTQYF. This chain connects TRBV7-8 to TRBJ2-3; 10 bases agree with TRBD2. The germline gives CDR1 SGHVS, CDR2 FQNEAQ. Losses at the gene ends were 1 base for V and 2 bases for J; bases not matched to a gene: 6. This CDR3 region has 17 residues.

The genes are TRBV19 and TRBJ2-1; 14 nucleotides line up with TRBD2. This CDR3 region has 16 residues. Germline CDR1 reads LNHDA; CDR2 reads SQIVND (reference sequence). Trimming took 5 bases from V and 7 from J; bases not matched to a gene: 7. The CDR3 sequence is CASSSGTSGSWNEQFF. CDR3 nucleotides: TGTGCCAGTAGTTCTGGGACTAGCGGGAGTTGGAATGAGCAGTTCTTC.

This clone occurred once. J is TRBJ1-1 and V is TRBV5-1; perhaps TRBD1 as D (6 bases). Trimming stripped 4 bases from V and 2 bases from J, with 12 bases between. The CDR3 contains 14 residues. Germline V CDR1 and CDR2: SGHRS, YFSETQ. Written as DNA, the CDR3 is TGCGCCAGCAGCCTGAGGACAGACAACACTGAAGCTTTCTTT. Amino acid sequence: CASSLRTDNTEAFF.

The J gene is TRBJ1-6, the V gene TRBV5-6, with D possibly being TRBD1 (5 bases). This CDR3 has 15 amino acids. The V and J ends lost 0 bases and 3 bases respectively, with 7 bases between them. CDR1 is SGHDT, CDR2 YYEEEE, per germline. The CDR3 DNA follows: TGTGCCAGCAGCTTGGGACAGCTCTATAATTCACCCCTCCACTTT. Translation gives CASSLGQLYNSPLHF.

The chain uses TRBV7-9 and TRBJ1-5; maybe TRBD1 (5 bases). Germline assignment: CDR1 SEHNR and CDR2 FQNEAQ (reference sequence). V was trimmed by 5 bases and J by 3 bases, leaving 8 bases between them. The CDR3 length is 13 residues. The CDR3 DNA sequence: TGTGCCAGCAGCGCACAGGTCAATCAGCCCCAGCATTTT. Its translation is CASSAQVNQPQHF.

The rearrangement uses TRBV18 and TRBJ2-7; no clear D gene. This CDR3 is 15 amino acids long. Between the trimmed V and J ends, which lost 2 bases and 1 base, there was a span of 12 bases. Germline V gene data show CDR1 as KGHSH and CDR2 as LQKENI. The CDR3 DNA is TGTGCCAGCTCACCATCGGGCGGAAGTTCCTACGAGCAGTACTTC. Its protein is CASSPSGGSSYEQYF.

The gene calls are TRBV28 and TRBJ2-7, with D uncertain. The CDR3 loop spans 11 amino acids. The V end lost 8 bases, the J end lost 1 base, and 6 bases lay between the germline ends. Germline V gene data show CDR1 as MDHEN and CDR2 as SYDVKM. The CDR3 here is CASGLSYEQYF. CDR3 DNA: TGTGCCAGCGGATTGTCCTACGAGCAGTACTTC.

This chain uses TRBV9 with TRBJ2-1; unclear D gene. Trimming took off 3 bases at V and 7 bases at J, with 14 bases between the two ends. The CDR3 spans 14 residues. The germline gives CDR1 SGDLS, CDR2 YYNGEE. Here the CDR3 DNA reads TGTGCCAGCAGCGGGGTAGGAACATATAATGAGCAGTTCTTC. This gives the protein CASSGVGTYNEQFF.

CDR3 amino acids: CASRGRLTSTDTQYF. Here the CDR3 DNA reads TGCGCCAGCAGGGGCAGGCTTACTAGCACAGATACGCAGTATTTT. The gene calls are TRBV5-1 and TRBJ2-3; D is unresolved. This CDR3 is built from 15 residues. V was cut by 5 bases and J by 0 bases, with 13 bases left in between. Germline assignment: CDR1 SGHRS and CDR2 YFSETQ.

This rearrangement joins TRBV4-3 to TRBJ2-2; D perhaps matches TRBD1 (5 bases). CDR1 and CDR2 from the germline V gene are LGHNA and YSLEER. With 2 bases removed from V and 2 bases from J, the gap between germline ends came to 12 bases. CDR3 length equals 16 residues. In DNA, the CDR3 is TGCGCCAGCAGCCAACAAACAGGATTTAACACCGGGGAGCTGTTTTTT. Residues: CASSQQTGFNTGELFF.

This chain connects TRBV6-6 to TRBJ2-4; D gene ambiguous. Trimming shortened V by 6 bases and J by 13 bases, and 22 bases separated the two germline ends. Germline CDR1 and CDR2: MNHNY and SVGAGI (reference sequence). The CDR3 has 14 residues. The CDR3 bases are TGTGCCAGCAGACACCAAATTCAGGACCCTGGGCAGTACTTC. This sequence encodes CASRHQIQDPGQYF.

The table lists this clone with a few counts. This chain links TRBV5-1 with TRBJ2-7; 7 bases match TRBD1. The CDR3 length is 15 residues. Germline CDR1 reads SGHRS; CDR2 reads YFSETQ. V trimming: 1 base; J trimming: 0 bases; junction bases outside the gene matches: 4. CDR3 nucleotide sequence: TGCGCCAGCAGCTTGCAGGCAGGGGGCTCCTACGAGCAGTACTTC. Amino acids: CASSLQAGGSYEQYF.

The V and J genes are TRBV5-1 and TRBJ2-1; D is perhaps TRBD2 (5 bases). Trimming stripped 5 bases from V and 3 bases from J, with 12 bases between. Germline CDR1 SGHRS, CDR2 YFSETQ. This CDR3 has 14 amino acids. The CDR3 sequence: CASRVGNVYNEQFF. CDR3 in DNA: TGCGCCAGCAGAGTCGGGAATGTCTACAATGAGCAGTTCTTC.

The J gene is TRBJ2-5, the V gene TRBV7-2; D is undetermined. Trimming took off 1 base at V and 2 bases at J, with 11 bases between the two ends. The CDR3 runs 15 residues. The V gene's germline CDR1 is SGHTA and CDR2 FQGNSA. The CDR3 DNA sequence: TGTGCCAGCAGCTTAGGTTTGGGCCAACAAGAGACCCAGTACTTC. This gives the protein CASSLGLGQQETQYF.

This clone was seen just once. The CDR3 DNA reads as TGTGCCAGCAGCGTAGTTGGGGCAGGGCAAGAGACCCAGTACTTC. Encoded protein: CASSVVGAGQETQYF. This sequence joins TRBV9 and TRBJ2-5; possible D gene TRBD1, 5 bases. Germline CDR1 is SGDLS and CDR2 is YYNGEE. CDR3 length: 15 residues. Trimming took off 0 bases at V and 2 bases at J, with 11 bases between the two ends. Complete variable domain (other parts from reference TRBV9 and TRBJ2-5): DSGVTQTPKHLITATGQRVTLRCSPRSGDLSVYWYQQSLDQGLQFLIQYYNGEERAKGNILERFSAQQFPDLHSELNLSSLELGDSALYFCASSVVGAGQETQYFGPGTRLLVL.